One and the same sample provided the 21 T cell receptor beta chains below, sequenced in a study of cytomegalovirus exposure and HLA in healthy donors (dated by TCRdb to about 2017). The library was generated by the immunoSEQ multiplex PCR assay. For the multiplex PCR, a mixture combining 60 forward primers for TCR Vbeta segments and 13 reverse primers for TCR Jbeta segments was used. Drawn from immuneACCESS, this table holds only the in-frame rearrangements with V and J called that TCRdb kept. Clones are partly lost; checked studies trace under half to an unresolved V gene and leave the rest unexplained. This sample holds about 140,000 clones; 80% to 85% were observed only once. The top ten clones comprise 1.2% of the sample. Sample: PBMCs. The receptors shown here come from a female donor in good health and CMV-seronegative.

The chain couples TRBV9 to TRBJ1-5, with 9 positions matching TRBD1. This CDR3 is built from 14 residues. Germline V gene sequence: CDR1 SGDLS, CDR2 YYNGEE. The V and J ends lost 3 bases and 7 bases, in that order; junction bases with no gene match: 5. The DNA for the CDR3 is TGTGCCAGCAGCGCCACAGGGGGCAGGCAGCCCCAGCATTTT. It encodes CASSATGGRQPQHF.

This sequence joins TRBV30 and TRBJ2-5; 10 nucleotides match TRBD2. The V gene end was trimmed by 1 base and the J gene end by 5 bases; junction bases not matched to a gene: 7. The CDR3 sequence is 15 residues long. Per germline, CDR1 GTSNPN and CDR2 SVGIG (reference sequence). In nucleotides, the CDR3 is TGTGCCTGGAGTGGGCCTAGCGGGAGAGGGGAGACCCAGTACTTC. Translated: CAWSGPSGRGETQYF. The full variable domain, completed using reference TRBV30 and TRBJ2-5, is SQTIHQWPATLVQPVGSPLSLECTVEGTSNPNLYWYRQAAGRGLQLLFYSVGIGQISSEVPQNLSASRPQDRQFILSSKKLLLSDSGFYLCAWSGPSGRGETQYFGPGTRLLVL.

The chain combines TRBV5-6 with TRBJ2-7, with a weak D call TRBD2 (7 bases). Germline CDR1 and CDR2: SGHDT and YYEEEE. The CDR3 has 13 residues. Trimming stripped 3 bases from V and 12 bases from J, with 19 bases between. The CDR3, as DNA: TGTGCCAGCAGCTCACCCCAAAACAGGGAGGGGTACTTC. Amino acids: CASSSPQNREGYF.

The chain recombines TRBV27 with TRBJ2-1; 7 bases match TRBD1. The CDR3 has 13 residues. J lost 6 bases, V lost 3 bases, and 2 bases had no gene match. Per the germline V gene, CDR1 is MNHEY and CDR2 is SMNVEV (reference sequence). CDR3 DNA sequence: TGTGCCAGCAGTTTTGCAGGGGGCAATGAGCAGTTCTTC. As protein: CASSFAGGNEQFF.

This clone was observed a handful of times. This chain joins TRBV5-1 and TRBJ2-5; D gene uncertain. The CDR3 spans 14 residues. CDR1 is SGHRS and CDR2 is YFSETQ in the germline V gene. V lost 1 base, J lost 4 bases, and 11 bases lay in between. CDR3 DNA: TGCGCCAGCAGCTTGATGCGTAACCCAGAGACCCAGTACTTC. Translation gives CASSLMRNPETQYF.

CDR3: CASSLRYSSNTEAFF. As DNA, the CDR3 is TGTGCCAGCAGTTTGAGATACAGTTCGAACACTGAAGCTTTCTTT. The chain carries TRBV27 and TRBJ1-1; unclear D gene. The germline V gene has CDR1 MNHEY and CDR2 SMNVEV (reference sequence). CDR3 size: 15 residues. V shed 3 bases and J shed 1 base, with 12 bases lying between them.

The chain is built from TRBV27 and TRBJ1-1; the D gene is possibly TRBD1 (5 bases). V lost 4 bases to trimming and J lost 5 bases, with 14 bases between them. The germline CDR1 and CDR2 sequences are MNHEY and SMNVEV (reference sequence). CDR3 length equals 14 residues. CDR3 coding DNA: TGTGCCAGCAGTTATCTCTCGGAGGGGACTGAAGCTTTCTTT. Translating gives CASSYLSEGTEAFF.

J is TRBJ2-3 and V is TRBV15, with 8 bases identical to TRBD2. V gave up 4 bases and J gave up 0 bases; unmatched junction bases: 3. This CDR3 comprises 15 residues. CDR1 is LNHNV, CDR2 YYDKDF, per germline (reference sequence). Written as DNA, the CDR3 is TGTGCCACCAGCACCGGACTAGCAAGCACAGATACGCAGTATTTT. Protein: CATSTGLASTDTQYF.

The V gene is TRBV29-1, the J gene TRBJ2-7, with D perhaps TRBD2 (6 bases). From germline, CDR1 is SQVTM and CDR2 ANQGSEA. V was pared by 4 bases and J by 6 bases, with 13 bases between. There are 12 residues in the CDR3. The CDR3 region is CSVAGVISEQYF. The CDR3 DNA is TGCAGCGTTGCGGGGGTAATTTCCGAGCAGTACTTC.

This chain connects TRBV20-1 to TRBJ2-5, with 8 positions matching TRBD1. The CDR3 runs 11 residues. Germline V gives CDR1 DFQATT, CDR2 SNEGSKA (reference sequence). V shed 6 bases and J 5 bases; nucleotides not matched to a gene: 2. The DNA of the CDR3 is TGCAGTGCGCGGACAGGGGAGACCCAGTACTTC. Translation: CSARTGETQYF.

The chain is built from TRBV27 and TRBJ2-2; a possible D gene is TRBD2 (6 bases). This CDR3 has 16 residues. The germline gives CDR1 MNHEY, CDR2 SMNVEV (reference sequence). Trimming left V 5 bases short and J 7 bases short, with 20 bases between. The CDR3: CASSRNTHQGGGELFF. The CDR3 region has the DNA TGTGCCAGCAGTCGAAATACACACCAGGGAGGCGGGGAGCTGTTTTTT.

This chain joins TRBV6-5 and TRBJ2-4; 7 bases are shared with TRBD1. The V and J ends lost 10 bases and 8 bases, in that order; junction bases with no gene match: 8. The CDR3 consists of 12 residues. Germline CDR1 MNHEY, CDR2 SVGAGI. The CDR3 spells CATRQGVDIQYF. In DNA form, the CDR3 reads TGTGCCACCAGACAGGGAGTTGACATTCAGTACTTC.

This chain joins TRBV5-6 and TRBJ1-3; D unresolved. CDR1 and CDR2 (germline): SGHDT, YYEEEE. CDR3 length: 16 amino acids. The germline V and J ends were trimmed by 3 bases and 3 bases, with 16 bases remaining between them. The CDR3 nucleotides read TGTGCCAGCAGCTCGGGTGGAGGAGGGCTTGGAAACACCATATATTTT. Encoded protein: CASSSGGGGLGNTIYF.

A single count supports this clone. This chain links TRBV5-6 with TRBJ1-1, with 8 bases lining up with TRBD1. V trimming: 0 bases; J trimming: 4 bases; junction bases outside the gene matches: 11. The V gene's germline CDR1 is SGHDT and CDR2 YYEEEE. This CDR3 is built from 17 residues. CDR3 protein: CASSLAGTGGEITEAFF. DNA of the CDR3: TGTGCCAGCAGCTTGGCCGGGACAGGAGGGGAGATCACTGAAGCTTTCTTT.

This chain connects TRBV27 to TRBJ2-1; 9 bases match TRBD2. The germline gives CDR1 MNHEY, CDR2 SMNVEV (reference sequence). The CDR3 sequence is 17 residues long. The trim removed 5 bases at V and 9 bases at J, leaving 17 bases unmatched. CDR3 DNA sequence: TGTGCCAGCAGTCCCTCCGTCAGCGGGAGGCCCTTAGGTGAGCAGTTCTTC. It yields the protein CASSPSVSGRPLGEQFF.

The chain joins TRBV6-4 to TRBJ2-7; a possible D gene is TRBD2 (6 bases). The CDR3 sequence is 10 residues long. Trimming left V 6 bases short and J 9 bases short, with 9 bases between. CDR1 and CDR2 (germline): MRHNA, SNTAGT. The CDR3 bases are TGTGCCAGCAGGGGGGGAGGGCAGTACTTC. It codes for CASRGGGQYF.

This chain joins TRBV5-1 and TRBJ2-7; 8 nucleotides align to TRBD1. Losses at the gene ends were 4 bases for V and 4 bases for J; bases not matched to a gene: 13. CDR3 size: 16 residues. Germline assignment: CDR1 SGHRS and CDR2 YFSETQ. This chain's CDR3 is CASSQVPGTGGYEQYF. The CDR3 coding sequence is TGCGCCAGCAGCCAAGTCCCCGGGACAGGAGGTTACGAGCAGTACTTC.

The V and J genes are TRBV4-1 and TRBJ2-5; no firm D call. The CDR3 sequence is 13 residues long. Between the trimmed V and J ends, which lost 0 bases and 12 bases, there was a span of 14 bases. The V gene's germline CDR1 is MGHRA and CDR2 YSYEKL. CDR3 in amino acids: CASSQEKERPKYF. For the CDR3, the DNA is TGCGCCAGCAGCCAAGAGAAGGAGCGACCAAAGTACTTC.

The J gene is TRBJ2-7, the V gene TRBV15, with D possibly being TRBD1 (7 bases). V was clipped by 11 bases and J by 2 bases, with 10 bases between them. The CDR3 totals 11 residues. Germline assignment: CDR1 LNHNV and CDR2 YYDKDF (reference sequence). The CDR3 region is CAAGQPYEQYF. The CDR3 DNA follows: TGTGCCGCGGGACAGCCCTACGAGCAGTACTTC.

The chain joins TRBV29-1 to TRBJ2-1, with 7 bases fitting TRBD1. Germline CDR1 is SQVTM and CDR2 is ANQGSEA. With V trimmed by 5 bases and J by 6 bases, 13 bases remained unmatched. This CDR3 has 15 residues. The chain's CDR3 is CSVLTAGGWGNEQFF. CDR3 sequence (DNA): TGCAGCGTTCTCACCGCAGGGGGTTGGGGCAATGAGCAGTTCTTC.

The chain is built from TRBV6-1 and TRBJ2-1; TRBD1 agrees at 9 bases. V gave up 6 bases and J gave up 8 bases; unmatched junction bases: 8. CDR1 and CDR2 from the germline V gene are MNHNS and SASEGT. The CDR3 is 14 amino acids. The CDR3 spells CASRAPWTGDEQFF. The CDR3 nucleotides read TGTGCCAGCAGAGCCCCATGGACAGGGGATGAGCAGTTCTTC.